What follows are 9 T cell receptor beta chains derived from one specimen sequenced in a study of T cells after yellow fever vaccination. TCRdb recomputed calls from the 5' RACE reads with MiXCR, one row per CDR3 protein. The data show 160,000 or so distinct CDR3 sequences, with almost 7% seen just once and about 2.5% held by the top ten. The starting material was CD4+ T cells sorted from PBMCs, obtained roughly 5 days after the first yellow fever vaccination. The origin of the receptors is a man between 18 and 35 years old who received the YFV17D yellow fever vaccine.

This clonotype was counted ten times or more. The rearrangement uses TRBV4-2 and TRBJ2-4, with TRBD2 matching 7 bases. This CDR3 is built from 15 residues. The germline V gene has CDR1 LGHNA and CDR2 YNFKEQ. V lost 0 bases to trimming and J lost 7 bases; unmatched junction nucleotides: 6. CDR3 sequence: CASSQETSKGNIQYF. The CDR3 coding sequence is TGTGCCAGCAGCCAAGAGACTAGCAAGGGTAACATTCAGTACTTC.

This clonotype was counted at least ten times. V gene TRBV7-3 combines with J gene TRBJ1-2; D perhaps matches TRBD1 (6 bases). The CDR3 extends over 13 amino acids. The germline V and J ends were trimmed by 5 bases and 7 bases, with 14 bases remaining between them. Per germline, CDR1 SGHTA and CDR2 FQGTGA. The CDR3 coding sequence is TGTGCCAGCAGCCCCCAGGGGACGAGTGGCTACACCTTC. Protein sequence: CASSPQGTSGYTF.

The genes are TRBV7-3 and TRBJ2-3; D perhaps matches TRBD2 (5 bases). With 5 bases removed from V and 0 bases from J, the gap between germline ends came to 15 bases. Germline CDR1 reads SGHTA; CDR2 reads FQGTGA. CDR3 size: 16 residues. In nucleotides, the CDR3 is TGTGCCAGCAGCCCCCGGATAGCGACGAGCACAGATACGCAGTATTTT. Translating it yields CASSPRIATSTDTQYF. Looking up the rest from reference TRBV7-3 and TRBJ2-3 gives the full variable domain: GAGVSQTPSNKVTEKGKYVELRCDPISGHTALYWYRQSLGQGPEFLIYFQGTGAADDSGLPNDRFFAVRPEGSVSTLKIQRTERGDSAVYLCASSPRIATSTDTQYFGPGTRLTVL.

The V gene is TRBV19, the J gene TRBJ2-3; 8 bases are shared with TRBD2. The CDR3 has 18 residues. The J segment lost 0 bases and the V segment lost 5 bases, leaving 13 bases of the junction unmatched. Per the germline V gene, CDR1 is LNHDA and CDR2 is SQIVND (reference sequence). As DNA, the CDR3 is TGTGCCAGTAGTTACTCCGGGACTAGGGGCTTCAGCACAGATACGCAGTATTTT. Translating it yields CASSYSGTRGFSTDTQYF.

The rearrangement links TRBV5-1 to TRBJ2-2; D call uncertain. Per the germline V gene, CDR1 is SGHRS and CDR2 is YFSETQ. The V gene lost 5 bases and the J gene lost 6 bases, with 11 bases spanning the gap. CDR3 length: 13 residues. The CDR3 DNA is TGCGCCAGCAGGGTCCAGCCTTCCGGGGAGCTGTTTTTT. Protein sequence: CASRVQPSGELFF.

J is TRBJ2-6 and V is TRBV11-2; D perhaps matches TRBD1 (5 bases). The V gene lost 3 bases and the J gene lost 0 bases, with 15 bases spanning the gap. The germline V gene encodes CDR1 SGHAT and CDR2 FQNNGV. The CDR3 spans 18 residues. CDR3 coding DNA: TGTGCCAGCAGCTTTAAGGGGCTGACATACTCTGGGGCCAACGTCCTGACTTTC. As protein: CASSFKGLTYSGANVLTF.

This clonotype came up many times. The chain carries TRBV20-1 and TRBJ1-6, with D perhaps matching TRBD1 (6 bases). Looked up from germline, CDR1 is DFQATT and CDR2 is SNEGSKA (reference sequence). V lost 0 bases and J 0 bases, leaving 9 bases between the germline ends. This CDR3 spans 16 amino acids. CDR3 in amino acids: CSARDRGSSYNSPLHF. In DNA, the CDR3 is TGCAGTGCTAGAGATAGGGGGAGCTCCTATAATTCACCCCTCCACTTT.

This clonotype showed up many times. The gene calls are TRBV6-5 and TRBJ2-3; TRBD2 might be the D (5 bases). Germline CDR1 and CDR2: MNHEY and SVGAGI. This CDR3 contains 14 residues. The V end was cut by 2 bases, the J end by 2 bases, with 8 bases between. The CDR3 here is CASSYRAATDTQYF. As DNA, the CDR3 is TGTGCCAGCAGTTACCGAGCGGCCACAGATACGCAGTATTTT.

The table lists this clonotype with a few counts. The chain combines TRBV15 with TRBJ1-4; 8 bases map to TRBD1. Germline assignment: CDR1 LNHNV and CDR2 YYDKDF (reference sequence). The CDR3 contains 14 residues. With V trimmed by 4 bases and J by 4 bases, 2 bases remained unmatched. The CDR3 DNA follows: TGTGCCACCAGCAAAGACAGGGGTAATGAAAAACTGTTTTTT. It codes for CATSKDRGNEKLFF.